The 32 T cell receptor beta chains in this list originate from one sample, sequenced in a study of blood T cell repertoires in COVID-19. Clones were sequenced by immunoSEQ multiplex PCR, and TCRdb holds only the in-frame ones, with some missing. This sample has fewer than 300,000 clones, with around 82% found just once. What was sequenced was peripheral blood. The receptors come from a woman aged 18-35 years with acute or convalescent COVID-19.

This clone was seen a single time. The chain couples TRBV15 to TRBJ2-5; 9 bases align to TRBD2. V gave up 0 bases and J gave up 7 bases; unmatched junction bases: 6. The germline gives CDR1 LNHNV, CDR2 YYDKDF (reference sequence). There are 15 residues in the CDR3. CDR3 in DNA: TGTGCCACCAGCAGAGATGGTGGTAGCGGGAGGACCCAGTACTTC. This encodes CATSRDGGSGRTQYF.

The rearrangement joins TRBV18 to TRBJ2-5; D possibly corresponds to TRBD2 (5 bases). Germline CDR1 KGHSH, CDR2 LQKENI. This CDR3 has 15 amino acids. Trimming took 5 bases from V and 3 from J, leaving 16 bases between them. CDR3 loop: CASSKVLLAKETQYF. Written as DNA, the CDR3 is TGTGCCAGCTCAAAAGTCCTCCTAGCAAAAGAGACCCAGTACTTC.

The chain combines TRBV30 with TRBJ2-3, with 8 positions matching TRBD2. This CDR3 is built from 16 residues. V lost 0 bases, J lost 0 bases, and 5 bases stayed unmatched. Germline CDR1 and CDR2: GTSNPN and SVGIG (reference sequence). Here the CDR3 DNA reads TGTGCCTGGAGTGTACGGGAGGGCGGCAGCACAGATACGCAGTATTTT. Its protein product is CAWSVREGGSTDTQYF.

The CDR3 protein is CASSHQKGGEQYF. CDR3 DNA: TGTGCCAGCAGCCACCAAAAAGGGGGCGAGCAGTACTTC. The chain couples TRBV7-9 to TRBJ2-7, with D possibly matching TRBD1 (6 bases). CDR3 length: 13 amino acids. Germline lookup yields CDR1 SEHNR and CDR2 FQNEAQ (reference sequence). Between the trimmed V and J ends, which lost 5 bases and 6 bases, there was a span of 14 bases.

CDR3 bases: TGCGCCAGCAGTCGCGGTCGAGGGTCCTACAATGAGCAGTTCTTC. Protein product: CASSRGRGSYNEQFF. This chain joins TRBV4-3 and TRBJ2-1, with D perhaps TRBD2 (5 bases). The CDR3 length is 15 residues. V lost 6 bases and J lost 1, with 13 bases in between. Germline values: CDR1 LGHNA, CDR2 YSLEER.

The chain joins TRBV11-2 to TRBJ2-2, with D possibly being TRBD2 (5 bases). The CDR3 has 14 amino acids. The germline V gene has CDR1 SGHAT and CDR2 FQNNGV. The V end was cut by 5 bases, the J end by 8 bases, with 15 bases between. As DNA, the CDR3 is TGTGCCAGCAGCCTAGGAGGAGCGGTGGGGGAGCTGTTTTTT. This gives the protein CASSLGGAVGELFF.

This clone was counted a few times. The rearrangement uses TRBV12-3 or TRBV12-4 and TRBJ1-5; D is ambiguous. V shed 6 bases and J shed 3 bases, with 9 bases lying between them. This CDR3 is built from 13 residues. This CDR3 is CASSSDNNQPQHF. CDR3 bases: TGTGCCAGCAGCTCCGACAACAATCAGCCCCAGCATTTT.

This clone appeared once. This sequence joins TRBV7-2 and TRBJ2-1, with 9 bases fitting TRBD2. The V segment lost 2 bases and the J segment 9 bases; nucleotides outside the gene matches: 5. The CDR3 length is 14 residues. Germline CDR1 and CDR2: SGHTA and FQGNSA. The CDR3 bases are TGTGCCAGCAGCTTAATAGCGGGAGATGCTGAGCAGTTCTTC. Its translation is CASSLIAGDAEQFF.

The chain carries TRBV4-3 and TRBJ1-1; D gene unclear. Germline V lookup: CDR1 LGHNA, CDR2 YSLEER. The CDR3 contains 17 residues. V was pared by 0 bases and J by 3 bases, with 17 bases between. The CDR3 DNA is TGCGCCAGCAGCCAAGATATATGGGGTGGAGGGTACACTGAAGCTTTCTTT. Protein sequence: CASSQDIWGGGYTEAFF.

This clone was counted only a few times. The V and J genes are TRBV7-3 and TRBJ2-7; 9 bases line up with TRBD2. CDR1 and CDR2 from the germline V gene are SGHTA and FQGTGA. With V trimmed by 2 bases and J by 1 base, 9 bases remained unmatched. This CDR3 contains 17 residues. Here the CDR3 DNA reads TGTGCCAGCAGCTTATCCGAGGCGGGAGGGCCATCCTACGAGCAGTACTTC. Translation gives CASSLSEAGGPSYEQYF.

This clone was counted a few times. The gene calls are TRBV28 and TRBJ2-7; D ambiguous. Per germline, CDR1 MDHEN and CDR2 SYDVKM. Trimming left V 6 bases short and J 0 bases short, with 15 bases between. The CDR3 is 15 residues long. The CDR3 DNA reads TGTGCCAGCAGGCTCCAGGCTCGCAGCTCCTACGAGCAGTACTTC. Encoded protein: CASRLQARSSYEQYF.

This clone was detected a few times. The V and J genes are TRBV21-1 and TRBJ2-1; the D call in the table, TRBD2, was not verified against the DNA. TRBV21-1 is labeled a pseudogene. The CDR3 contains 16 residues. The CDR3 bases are TGTGCCAGCAGCAAAGATCAATTCGGGACTAGCAATGAGCAGTTCTTC. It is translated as CASSKDQFGTSNEQFF.

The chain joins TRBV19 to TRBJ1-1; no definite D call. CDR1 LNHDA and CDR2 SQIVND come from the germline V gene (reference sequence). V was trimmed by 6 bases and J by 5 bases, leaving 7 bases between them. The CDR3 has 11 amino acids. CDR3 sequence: CASRRGTEAFF. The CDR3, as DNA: TGTGCCAGTAGGCGAGGTACTGAAGCTTTCTTT.

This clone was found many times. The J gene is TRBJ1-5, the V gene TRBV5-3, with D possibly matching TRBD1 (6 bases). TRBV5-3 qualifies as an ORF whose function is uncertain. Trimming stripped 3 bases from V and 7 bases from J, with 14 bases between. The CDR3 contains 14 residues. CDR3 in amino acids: CARSSTGRKQPQHF. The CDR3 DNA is TGTGCCAGAAGCTCTACAGGGCGGAAGCAGCCCCAGCATTTT.

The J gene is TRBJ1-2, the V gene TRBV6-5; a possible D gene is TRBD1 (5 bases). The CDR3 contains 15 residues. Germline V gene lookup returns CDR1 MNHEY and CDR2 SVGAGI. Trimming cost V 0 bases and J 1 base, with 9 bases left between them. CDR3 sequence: CASSYSDSHNYGYTF. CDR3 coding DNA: TGTGCCAGCAGTTACTCTGACAGCCATAACTATGGCTACACCTTC.

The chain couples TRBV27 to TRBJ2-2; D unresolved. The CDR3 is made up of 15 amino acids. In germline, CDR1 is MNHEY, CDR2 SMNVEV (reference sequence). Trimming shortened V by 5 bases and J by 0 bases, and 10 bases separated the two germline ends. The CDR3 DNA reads TGTGCCAGCAGTCCGCGGCGGCCGAACACCGGGGAGCTGTTTTTT. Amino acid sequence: CASSPRRPNTGELFF.

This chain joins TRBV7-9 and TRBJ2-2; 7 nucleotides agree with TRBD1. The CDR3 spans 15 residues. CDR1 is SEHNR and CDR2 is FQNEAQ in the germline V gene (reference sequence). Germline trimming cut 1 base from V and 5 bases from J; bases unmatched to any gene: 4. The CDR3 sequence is CASSLELQGTGELFF. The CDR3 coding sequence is TGTGCCAGCAGCTTAGAGTTACAGGGGACCGGGGAGCTGTTTTTT.

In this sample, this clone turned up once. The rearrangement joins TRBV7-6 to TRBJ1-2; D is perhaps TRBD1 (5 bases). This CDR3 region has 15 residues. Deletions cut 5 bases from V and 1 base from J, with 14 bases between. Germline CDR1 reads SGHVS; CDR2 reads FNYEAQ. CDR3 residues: CASSPIGGVNYGYTF. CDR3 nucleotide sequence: TGTGCCAGCAGCCCCATCGGGGGGGTTAACTATGGCTACACCTTC. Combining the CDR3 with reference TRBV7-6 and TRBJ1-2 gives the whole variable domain GAGVSQSPRYKVTKRGQDVALRCDPISGHVSLYWYRQALGQGPEFLTYFNYEAQQDKSGLPNDRFSAERPEGSISTLTIQRTEQRDSAMYRCASSPIGGVNYGYTFGSGTRLTVV.

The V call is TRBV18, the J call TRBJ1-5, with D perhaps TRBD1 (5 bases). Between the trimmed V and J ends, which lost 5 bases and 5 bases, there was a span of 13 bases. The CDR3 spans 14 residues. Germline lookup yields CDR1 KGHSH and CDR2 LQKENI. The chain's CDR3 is CASSSGGFDQPQHF. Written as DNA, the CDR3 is TGTGCCAGCTCATCCGGGGGGTTCGATCAGCCCCAGCATTTT. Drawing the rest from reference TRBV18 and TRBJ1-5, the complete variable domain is NAGVMQNPRHLVRRRGQEARLRCSPMKGHSHVYWYRQLPEEGLKFMVYLQKENIIDESGMPKERFSAEFPKEGPSILRIQQVVRGDSAAYFCASSSGGFDQPQHFGDGTRLSIL.

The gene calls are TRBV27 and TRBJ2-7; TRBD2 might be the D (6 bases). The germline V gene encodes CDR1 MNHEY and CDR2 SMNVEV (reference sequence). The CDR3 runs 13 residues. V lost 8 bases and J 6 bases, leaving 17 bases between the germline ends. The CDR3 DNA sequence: TGTGCCAGCGGGAGGACGGCCGGTCCCGAGCAGTACTTC. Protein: CASGRTAGPEQYF.

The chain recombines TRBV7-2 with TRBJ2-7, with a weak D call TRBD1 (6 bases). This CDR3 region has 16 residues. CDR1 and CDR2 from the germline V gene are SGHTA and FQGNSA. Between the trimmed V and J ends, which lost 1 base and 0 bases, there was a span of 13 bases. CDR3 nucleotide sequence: TGTGCCAGCAGCTTAGAGGGACATTCGAGCTCCTACGAGCAGTACTTC. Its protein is CASSLEGHSSSYEQYF.

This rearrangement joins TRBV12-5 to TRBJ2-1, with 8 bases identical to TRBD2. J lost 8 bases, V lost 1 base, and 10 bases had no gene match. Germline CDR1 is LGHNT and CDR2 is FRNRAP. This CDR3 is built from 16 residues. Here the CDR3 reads CASGLGTPGLDDEQFF. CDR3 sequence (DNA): TGTGCTAGTGGTTTGGGGACTCCGGGACTAGATGATGAGCAGTTCTTC.

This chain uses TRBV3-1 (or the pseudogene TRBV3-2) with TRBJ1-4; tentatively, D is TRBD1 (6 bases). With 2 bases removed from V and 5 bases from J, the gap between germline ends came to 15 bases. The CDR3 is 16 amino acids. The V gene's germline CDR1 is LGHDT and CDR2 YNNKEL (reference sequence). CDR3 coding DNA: TGTGCCAGCAGCCAACCGACAGGCCCGTTAAATGAAAAACTGTTTTTT. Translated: CASSQPTGPLNEKLFF.

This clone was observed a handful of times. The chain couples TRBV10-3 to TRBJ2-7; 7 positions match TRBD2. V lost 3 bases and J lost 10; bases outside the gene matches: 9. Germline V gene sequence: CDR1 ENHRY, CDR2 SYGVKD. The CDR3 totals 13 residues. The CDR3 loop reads CAISDWTSKSQYF. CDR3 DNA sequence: TGTGCCATCAGTGACTGGACTAGTAAAAGTCAGTACTTC.

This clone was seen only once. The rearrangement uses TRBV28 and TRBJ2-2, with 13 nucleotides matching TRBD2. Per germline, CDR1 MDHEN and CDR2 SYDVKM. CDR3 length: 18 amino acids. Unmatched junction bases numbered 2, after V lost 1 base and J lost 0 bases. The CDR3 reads CASSLLGLAGPNTGELFF. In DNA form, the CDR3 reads TGTGCCAGCAGTTTATTGGGACTAGCGGGACCGAACACCGGGGAGCTGTTTTTT.

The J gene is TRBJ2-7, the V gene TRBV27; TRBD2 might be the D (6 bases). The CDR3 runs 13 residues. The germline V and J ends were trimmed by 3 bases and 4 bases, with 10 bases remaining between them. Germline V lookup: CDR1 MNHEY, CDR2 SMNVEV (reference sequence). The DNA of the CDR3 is TGTGCCAGCAGTTTTGGCGCGGGATACGAGCAGTACTTC. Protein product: CASSFGAGYEQYF.

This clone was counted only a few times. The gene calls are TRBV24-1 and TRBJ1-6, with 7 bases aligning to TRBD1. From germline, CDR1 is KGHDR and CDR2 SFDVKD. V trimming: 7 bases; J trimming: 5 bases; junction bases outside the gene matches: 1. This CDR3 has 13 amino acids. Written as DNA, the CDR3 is TGTGCCACCAGGACAGGGAATAATTCACCCCTCCACTTT. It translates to CATRTGNNSPLHF.

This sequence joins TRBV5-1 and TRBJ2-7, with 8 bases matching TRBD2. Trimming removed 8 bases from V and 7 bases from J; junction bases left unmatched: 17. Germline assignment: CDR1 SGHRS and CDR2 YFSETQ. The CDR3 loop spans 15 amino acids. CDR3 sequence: CASQQNGGGTREQYF. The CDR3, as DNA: TGCGCCAGTCAACAGAATGGCGGGGGGACGCGGGAGCAGTACTTC. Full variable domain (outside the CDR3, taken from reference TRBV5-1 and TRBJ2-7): KAGVTQTPRYLIKTRGQQVTLSCSPISGHRSVSWYQQTPGQGLQFLFEYFSETQRNKGNFPGRFSGRQFSNSRSEMNVSTLELGDSALYLCASQQNGGGTREQYFGPGTRLTVT.

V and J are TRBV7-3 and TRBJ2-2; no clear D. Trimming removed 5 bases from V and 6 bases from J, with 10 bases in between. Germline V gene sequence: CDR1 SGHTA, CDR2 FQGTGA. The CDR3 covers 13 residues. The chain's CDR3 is CASSPASPGELFF. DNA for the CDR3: TGTGCCAGCAGCCCCGCTAGTCCCGGGGAGCTGTTTTTT. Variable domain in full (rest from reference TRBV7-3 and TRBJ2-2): GAGVSQTPSNKVTEKGKYVELRCDPISGHTALYWYRQSLGQGPEFLIYFQGTGAADDSGLPNDRFFAVRPEGSVSTLKIQRTERGDSAVYLCASSPASPGELFFGEGSRLTVL.

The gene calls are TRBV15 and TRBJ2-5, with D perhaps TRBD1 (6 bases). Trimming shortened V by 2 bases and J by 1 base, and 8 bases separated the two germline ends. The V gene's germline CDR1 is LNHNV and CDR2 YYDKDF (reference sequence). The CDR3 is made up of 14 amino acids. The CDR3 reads CATSRHRAQETQYF. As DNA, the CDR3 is TGTGCCACCAGCAGACACAGGGCCCAAGAGACCCAGTACTTC.

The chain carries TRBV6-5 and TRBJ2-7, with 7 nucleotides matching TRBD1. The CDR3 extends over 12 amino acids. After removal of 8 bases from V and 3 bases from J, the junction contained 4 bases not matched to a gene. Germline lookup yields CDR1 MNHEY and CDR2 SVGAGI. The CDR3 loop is CASWNRGYEQYF. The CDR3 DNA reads TGTGCCAGCTGGAACAGGGGCTACGAGCAGTACTTC.

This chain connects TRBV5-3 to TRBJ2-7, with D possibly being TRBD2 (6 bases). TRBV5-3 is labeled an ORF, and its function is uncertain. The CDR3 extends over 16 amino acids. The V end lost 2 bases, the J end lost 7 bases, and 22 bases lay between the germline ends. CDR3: CARSFSPGRCRGEQYF. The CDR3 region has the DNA TGTGCCAGAAGCTTCTCACCCGGGAGATGCCGTGGGGAGCAGTACTTC.